The clone carrying this TCR beta chain appeared a single time. Its antigen is unknown. The data stem from a study of Ad26.COV2.S vaccination and SARS-CoV-2 variants. The overall study: Enrollment placed the donor in the COV1001 Ad26.COV2.S trial arm. Participants got Ad26.COV2.S intramuscularly, once or twice 56 days apart. Overall study results and limits: Analyses of TCR breadth and depth may have underestimated total T cell responses. Spike-specific TCR breadth in vaccine recipients exceeded that seen in placebo recipients.

The data were produced by immunoSEQ multiplex PCR, yet TCRdb's version contains in-frame clones alone and is incomplete. The sample holds around 400,000 clones, approximately 91% seen once. Treatment reported: around 19 received Ad26.COV2.S at low or high dose, single or two shots; several received placebo; per-sample allocation not given. Samples were taken on day 63 after the first vaccine or placebo injection. This CDR3 has 15 residues. The V gene's germline CDR1 is MDHEN and CDR2 SYDVKM. The junction had 3 bases not matched to a gene; V was cut back by 2 bases and J by 3 bases. This material consisted of peripheral blood, taken in a trial of Ad26.COV2.S vaccine versus placebo. This TCR was recovered from a person aged 18-65 years who received the Ad26.COV2.S COVID-19 vaccine or a placebo. V is TRBV28 and J is TRBJ2-2; TRBD2 agrees at 7 bases. The CDR3 sequence is CASSLGGRDTGELFF. As DNA, the CDR3 is TGTGCCAGCAGTTTAGGTGGGAGGGACACCGGGGAGCTGTTTTTT.